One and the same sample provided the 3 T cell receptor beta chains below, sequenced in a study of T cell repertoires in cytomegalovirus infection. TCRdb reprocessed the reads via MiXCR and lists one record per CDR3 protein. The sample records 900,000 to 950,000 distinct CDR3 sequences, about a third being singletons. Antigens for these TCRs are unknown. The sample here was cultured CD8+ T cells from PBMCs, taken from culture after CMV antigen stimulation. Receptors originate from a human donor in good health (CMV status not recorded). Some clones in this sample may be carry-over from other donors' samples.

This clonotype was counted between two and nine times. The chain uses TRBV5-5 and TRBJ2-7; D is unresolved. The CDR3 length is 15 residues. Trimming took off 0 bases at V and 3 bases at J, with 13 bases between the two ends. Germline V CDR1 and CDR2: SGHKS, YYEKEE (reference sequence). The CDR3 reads CASSLASDGFYEQYF. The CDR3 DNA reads TGTGCCAGCAGCTTGGCCAGCGACGGTTTCTACGAGCAGTACTTC.

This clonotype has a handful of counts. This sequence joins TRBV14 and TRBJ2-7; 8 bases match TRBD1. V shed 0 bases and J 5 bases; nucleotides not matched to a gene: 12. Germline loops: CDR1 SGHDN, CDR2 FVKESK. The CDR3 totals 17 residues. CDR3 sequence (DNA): TGTGCCAGCAGCCAAGAGTTAGGCCAGGGGGCTCAGGACGAGCAGTACGTC. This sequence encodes CASSQELGQGAQDEQYV.

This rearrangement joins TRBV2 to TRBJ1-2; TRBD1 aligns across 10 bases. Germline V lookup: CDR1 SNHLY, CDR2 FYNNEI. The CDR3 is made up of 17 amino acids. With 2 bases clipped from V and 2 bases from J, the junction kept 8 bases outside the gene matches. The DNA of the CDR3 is TGTGCCAGCAGTGAATGGGACAGGGGCTCAGCGAACTATGGCTACACCTTC. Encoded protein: CASSEWDRGSANYGYTF.